This T cell receptor beta chain was identified in a study of cytomegalovirus exposure and HLA in healthy donors. Trimming at V came to 8 bases and at J to 5 bases, leaving 8 bases not matched to a gene. The CDR3 is made up of 14 amino acids. CDR1 SEHNR and CDR2 FQNEAQ come from the germline V gene (reference sequence). The study, taken as a whole, reports: There were some public TCRs occurring in many donors, but most TCR sequences were rare. Researchers catalogued 160 or so TCR beta chains as cytomegalovirus-associated.

Here immunoSEQ multiplex PCR was the method, and the copy in TCRdb shows in-frame clones only, minus some. The data show under 200,000 clones, about four fifths seen once. To note about this clone: Its antigen is still unknown.

Sequenced material: PBMCs. This clonotype originated in a man between 18 and 35 years old in good health and CMV-seropositive. V and J are TRBV7-9 and TRBJ2-1; 8 bases are a match to TRBD2. The CDR3 region is CASHRGGADNEQFF. As DNA, the CDR3 is TGTGCCAGCCATCGGGGGGGGGCGGACAATGAGCAGTTCTTC.